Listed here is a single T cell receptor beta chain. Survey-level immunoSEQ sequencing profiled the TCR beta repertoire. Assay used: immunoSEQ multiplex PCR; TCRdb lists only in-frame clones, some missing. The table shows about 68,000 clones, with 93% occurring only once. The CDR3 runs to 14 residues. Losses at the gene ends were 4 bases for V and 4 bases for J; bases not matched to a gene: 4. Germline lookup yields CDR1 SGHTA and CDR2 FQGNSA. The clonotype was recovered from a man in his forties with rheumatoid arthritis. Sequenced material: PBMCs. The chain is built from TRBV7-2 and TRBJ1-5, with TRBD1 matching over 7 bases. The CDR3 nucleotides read TGTGCCAGCAGCTGGACAGGAGGGAATCAGCCCCAGCATTTT. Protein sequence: CASSWTGGNQPQHF.